This T cell receptor (beta chain) was sequenced in a study of T cell responses to AZD1222 COVID-19 vaccine. Assay: immunoSEQ multiplex PCR; the TCRdb copy retains only in-frame clones and omits some. The data hold around 140,000 clones, with roughly 93% observed a single time. This clonotype was sampled from an adult who had recovered from COVID-19. The sequencing used peripheral blood, collected after recovery from COVID-19.

CDR3 loop: CASTAGDPYNEQFF. The CDR3 DNA sequence: TGTGCCAGCACGGCGGGAGACCCCTACAATGAGCAGTTCTTC. V is TRBV7-2 and J is TRBJ2-1, with 7 positions matching TRBD2. Germline assignment: CDR1 SGHTA and CDR2 FQGNSA. CDR3 length: 14 amino acids. V lost 7 bases and J lost 2; bases outside the gene matches: 5. The complete variable domain, with remaining parts taken from reference TRBV7-2 and TRBJ2-1, reads GAGVSQSPSNKVTEKGKDVELRCDPISGHTALYWYRQSLGQGLEFLIYFQGNSAPDKSGLPSDRFSAERTGGSVSTLTIQRTQQEDSAVYLCASTAGDPYNEQFFGPGTRLTVL.